Below, 18 T cell receptor beta chains from the same sample are listed, as sequenced in a study of blood T cell repertoires in COVID-19. The table came from immunoSEQ multiplex PCR; TCRdb's copy has only in-frame clones and leaves some out. The data show 250,000 to 300,000 clones, under 95% seen once. Specimen: PBMCs or T cells enriched from blood (not recorded which). These receptors originate from a woman in her thirties or forties with acute COVID-19.

The V call is TRBV19, the J call TRBJ2-7; TRBD2 matches 13 bases. Germline assignment: CDR1 LNHDA and CDR2 SQIVND (reference sequence). V lost 5 bases, J lost 6 bases, and 10 bases stayed unmatched. CDR3 length equals 16 residues. The CDR3 reads CASSPRTSGSSGEQYF. The CDR3, as DNA: TGTGCCAGTAGTCCACGGACTAGCGGGAGTTCTGGCGAGCAGTACTTC.

To note about this clone: At one boundary the junction diverges from the germline segment, which might be a read error. The chain is built from TRBV28 and TRBJ2-7; TRBD1 aligns across 8 bases. CDR1 is MDHEN and CDR2 is SYDVKM in the germline V gene. The CDR3 has 12 residues. CDR3 amino acids: CASSLPDRGHNF. Written as DNA, the CDR3 is TGTGCCAGCAGTTTACCCGACAGGGGTCATAACTTC.

V gene TRBV6-5 combines with J gene TRBJ2-7; the D gene is possibly TRBD2 (6 bases). The CDR3 runs 14 residues. The germline V gene has CDR1 MNHEY and CDR2 SVGAGI. Trimming pared 3 bases from V and 2 bases from J, leaving 11 bases between. CDR3 DNA: TGTGCCAGCAGTTATGGGGGAGGCACCTACGAGCAGTACTTC. This encodes CASSYGGGTYEQYF.

V usage is TRBV27 and J usage is TRBJ2-2; TRBD1 aligns across 8 bases. CDR3 length: 15 amino acids. Germline CDR1 and CDR2: MNHEY and SMNVEV (reference sequence). The J segment lost 4 bases and the V segment lost 5 bases, leaving 6 bases of the junction unmatched. The CDR3 DNA sequence: TGTGCCAGCAGTCACTACAGGGGGAGCACCGGGGAGCTGTTTTTT. Protein product: CASSHYRGSTGELFF.

The chain combines TRBV2 with TRBJ1-1, with TRBD1 matching 7 bases. The CDR3 contains 16 residues. Germline assignment: CDR1 SNHLY and CDR2 FYNNEI. V gave up 1 base and J gave up 0 bases; unmatched junction bases: 5. CDR3 loop: CASSEGTGVMNTEAFF. As DNA, the CDR3 is TGTGCCAGCAGTGAAGGGACAGGTGTCATGAACACTGAAGCTTTCTTT.

The chain uses TRBV24-1 and TRBJ2-3, with TRBD1 identical over 8 bases. The CDR3 is 13 residues long. The trim removed 9 bases at V and 0 bases at J, leaving 1 base unmatched. Germline lookup yields CDR1 KGHDR and CDR2 SFDVKD. CDR3 loop: CATGQGSTDTQYF. The DNA of the CDR3 is TGTGCCACCGGACAGGGAAGCACAGATACGCAGTATTTT.

The chain employs TRBV7-2 and TRBJ1-4; 8 bases fit TRBD1. Unmatched junction bases numbered 8, after V lost 5 bases and J lost 0 bases. The CDR3 is 17 residues long. The germline gives CDR1 SGHTA, CDR2 FQGNSA. The DNA of the CDR3 is TGTGCCAGCAGCCTGACCGGGACAGGTTCAACTAATGAAAAACTGTTTTTT. Translating gives CASSLTGTGSTNEKLFF.

The CDR3 reads CATSDSGGGRVEQFF. In DNA, the CDR3 is TGTGCCACCAGTGATTCCGGCGGGGGTAGGGTTGAGCAGTTCTTC. V gene TRBV24-1 combines with J gene TRBJ2-1; 7 bases match TRBD2. Trimming took 2 bases from V and 9 from J; bases not matched to a gene: 9. Germline-derived CDR1 and CDR2 are KGHDR and SFDVKD. The CDR3 spans 15 residues.

Concerning this clone: One end of the junction fails to match germline, which may point to a read error. This sequence joins TRBV6-5 and TRBJ1-5, with 8 bases that match TRBD1. Germline CDR1 is MNHEY and CDR2 is SVGAGI. This CDR3 is 15 amino acids long. The CDR3 spells CASRRGQVDNQPQHF. The CDR3 region has the DNA TGTGCCAGCCGCAGGGGGCAAGTGGACAATCAGCCCCAACATTTT.

This chain joins TRBV14 and TRBJ2-1; D is possibly TRBD2 (6 bases). The germline CDR1 and CDR2 sequences are SGHDN and FVKESK. Trimming stripped 1 base from V and 8 bases from J, with 9 bases between. The CDR3 contains 13 residues. DNA of the CDR3: TGTGCCAGCAGCCAAGGTGGGGGGTATGAGCAGTTCTTC. Translation: CASSQGGGYEQFF.

The J gene is TRBJ2-2, the V gene TRBV5-1, with 8 bases fitting TRBD2. The CDR3 contains 17 residues. Trimming took 2 bases from V and 0 from J; bases not matched to a gene: 6. Germline-derived CDR1 and CDR2 are SGHRS and YFSETQ. The CDR3 here is CASSFGSGITNTGELFF. The DNA of the CDR3 is TGCGCCAGCAGCTTCGGTAGCGGGATAACGAACACCGGGGAGCTGTTTTTT. The full variable domain, in which reference TRBV5-1 and TRBJ2-2 provide the parts outside the CDR3, is KAGVTQTPRYLIKTRGQQVTLSCSPISGHRSVSWYQQTPGQGLQFLFEYFSETQRNKGNFPGRFSGRQFSNSRSEMNVSTLELGDSALYLCASSFGSGITNTGELFFGEGSRLTVL.

This clone has a single count. The chain uses TRBV7-8 and TRBJ1-1; possibly TRBD1 for D (5 bases). Trimming cost V 5 bases and J 3 bases, with 19 bases left between them. The germline V gene has CDR1 SGHVS and CDR2 FQNEAQ. The CDR3 has 16 residues. The CDR3 spells CASSATGAGRDTEAFF. CDR3 bases: TGTGCCAGCAGCGCGACTGGGGCCGGGAGGGACACTGAAGCTTTCTTT.

The chain joins TRBV5-1 to TRBJ2-7; TRBD1 matches 8 bases. The CDR3 length is 16 residues. Germline CDR1 SGHRS, CDR2 YFSETQ. V lost 2 bases and J lost 0; bases outside the gene matches: 7. CDR3 nucleotides: TGCGCCAGCAGCTTTCCTACGGGACAGGCCTCCTACGAGCAGTACTTC. Its translation: CASSFPTGQASYEQYF.

This chain links TRBV5-8 with TRBJ1-1, with no clear D. The germline gives CDR1 SGHTS, CDR2 YDEGEE. The CDR3 length is 13 residues. V lost 0 bases and J lost 6, with 9 bases in between. The CDR3 region has the DNA TGTGCCAGCAGCTTGGGTACAGTATCTGAAGCTTTCTTT. This encodes CASSLGTVSEAFF.

The V call is TRBV28, the J call TRBJ1-2; perhaps TRBD1 as D (6 bases). Germline CDR1 MDHEN, CDR2 SYDVKM. CDR3 length equals 16 residues. Trimming shortened V by 6 bases and J by 0 bases, and 17 bases separated the two germline ends. CDR3 protein: CASSPPPGQANYGYTF. Here the CDR3 DNA reads TGTGCCAGCAGCCCTCCCCCGGGACAAGCTAACTATGGCTACACCTTC.

The gene calls are TRBV5-1 and TRBJ2-5, with D perhaps TRBD2 (7 bases). The CDR3 is 15 amino acids. V was clipped by 4 bases and J by 2 bases, with 15 bases between them. Per the germline V gene, CDR1 is SGHRS and CDR2 is YFSETQ. CDR3 residues: CASSPGGRSQETQYF. The CDR3, as DNA: TGCGCCAGCAGCCCGGGGGGCAGATCACAAGAGACCCAGTACTTC.

The chain is built from TRBV28 and TRBJ1-1; D possibly corresponds to TRBD1 (6 bases). Trimming took 10 bases from V and 1 from J, leaving 7 bases between them. Germline CDR1 is MDHEN and CDR2 is SYDVKM. This CDR3 is built from 11 residues. CDR3 nucleotide sequence: TGTGCCACAGGGGAGAACACTGAAGCTTTCTTT. It specifies CATGENTEAFF.

The chain couples TRBV21-1 to TRBJ2-7; the DNA was not used to check the table's D call, TRBD1. TRBV21-1 is labeled a pseudogene. The CDR3 runs to 19 residues. The CDR3 here is CASSKGWGTGWISHYEQYF. The CDR3 nucleotides are TGTGCCAGCAGCAAAGGATGGGGGACAGGGTGGATTTCCCACTACGAGCAGTACTTC.